This TCR beta chain was obtained from a study of cytomegalovirus exposure and HLA in healthy donors. Repertoires were generated with immunoSEQ multiplex PCR, while TCRdb's copy carries only in-frame clones and drops some. The table lists 110,000 or so clones, around 86% of them singletons. Germline CDR1 is GTSNPN and CDR2 is SVGIG (reference sequence). The CDR3 extends over 14 amino acids. Whole-study findings and limits: Cytomegalovirus-associated status was assigned to approximately 160 TCR beta chains.

This clone was detected only once. Its antigen is currently unknown. J is TRBJ2-3 and V is TRBV30, with D perhaps matching TRBD1 (6 bases). The sequence came from a man between 18 and 29 years old in good health and CMV-seronegative. What was sequenced was PBMCs. The CDR3 region has the DNA TGTGCTGTTCGAGGACAGCCTAGCACAGATACGCAGTATTTT. Translated, it gives CAVRGQPSTDTQYF.